This TCR beta chain came from a study of long-term antiretroviral therapy in people with HIV. Study results and caveats: Transplant donor controls retained higher diversity, though diversity increased after ART.

Survey-level immunoSEQ v3.0 assays were run. Using immunoSEQ multiplex PCR, the repertoire was profiled, and TCRdb retains in-frame clones only, with some absent. This sample has more than 30,000 clones; 83% occur once, and the top ten carry 6.5% to 9%. Going into DNA extraction, samples held roughly 0.95-11 million cryopreserved PBMC. This clone occurred a few times. Its antigen remains unknown. Looked up from germline, CDR1 is SNHLY and CDR2 is FYNNEI. This CDR3 is 14 amino acids long. V dropped 5 bases and J dropped 9 bases, with 14 bases sitting between them. The origin of this receptor is a man aged 18 to 29 with HIV. The chain uses TRBV2 and TRBJ1-6; D perhaps matches TRBD1 (5 bases). Sequences were derived from unsorted PBMCs, sampled 0.4 years before starting antiretroviral therapy. The CDR3 sequence is CASSPDGALSPLHF. In DNA, the CDR3 is TGTGCCAGCAGTCCCGACGGGGCCCTTTCACCCCTCCACTTT. The complete variable domain, with remaining parts taken from reference TRBV2 and TRBJ1-6, reads EPEVTQTPSHQVTQMGQEVILRCVPISNHLYFYWYRQILGQKVEFLVSFYNNEISEKSEIFDDQFSVERPDGSNFTLKIRSTKLEDSAMYFCASSPDGALSPLHFGNGTRLTVT.